This T cell receptor (beta chain) was retrieved from a study of blood T cell repertoires in COVID-19. Study in general: Some COVID-19 samples were acute and others convalescent; all came from the United States, Italy and Spain.

In the original workflow: Estimated nucleated cell counts came from reference gene primer amplification. Sequenced by immunoSEQ multiplex PCR; TCRdb stores in-frame clones only, minus some. Clonal size and the V and J genes are those of that table, whereas D and trimming came from the DNA. The sample carries 80,000 or so clones, 70% to 90% recorded once. Seattle cases were enrolled at active infection and followed longitudinally. Trimming cost V 0 bases and J 3 bases, with 3 bases left between them. The CDR3 length is 13 residues. Germline V gene lookup returns CDR1 SGHDT and CDR2 YYEEEE. The rearrangement joins TRBV5-6 to TRBJ2-2, with unresolved D. This TCR derives from a man aged 55 to 70 with COVID-19, enrolled during active disease. Sequenced input: peripheral blood. The CDR3 DNA reads TGTGCCAGCAGCTTGGGGCACACCGGGGAGCTGTTTTTT. It codes for CASSLGHTGELFF.